The sequence of this T cell receptor (beta chain) was determined in a study of control samples from healthy donors and cancer patients. V dropped 2 bases and J dropped 8 bases, with 15 bases sitting between them. This CDR3 comprises 14 residues. Per the germline V gene, CDR1 is KGHSH and CDR2 is LQKENI. The protocol was immunoSEQ multiplex PCR, while the TCRdb copy is restricted to in-frame clones and leaves out a portion. The table shows about 85,000 clones, with approximately 90% occurring only once. Material for sequencing was blood. V usage is TRBV18 and J usage is TRBJ1-2; a possible D gene is TRBD1 (6 bases). The TCR comes from a woman younger than 30 in good health. In nucleotides, the CDR3 is TGTGCCAGCTCACCAAGTGGGGGGCGAGGAGGCTACACCTTC. Amino acids: CASSPSGGRGGYTF. Using reference TRBV18 and TRBJ1-2 for the parts outside the CDR3, the full variable domain is NAGVMQNPRHLVRRRGQEARLRCSPMKGHSHVYWYRQLPEEGLKFMVYLQKENIIDESGMPKERFSAEFPKEGPSILRIQQVVRGDSAAYFCASSPSGGRGGYTFGSGTRLTVV.